Listed below are T cell receptor beta chains from one sample, sequenced in a study of blood T cell repertoires in COVID-19. Clones were sequenced by immunoSEQ multiplex PCR, and TCRdb holds only the in-frame ones, with some missing. This table holds 400,000 to 450,000 clones, roughly 88% found once. The sample taken for sequencing was peripheral blood. All receptors come from a woman aged 50 to 60 with COVID-19, enrolled during active disease. CDR3s include the opening cysteine and the closing phenylalanine or tryptophan. The D gene is left open where the match is weak. A row's size may be missing; if present it is once, few, many or a size class.

>-|TRBJ1-1|-|TRBV7-2
CASSHYAVVSRYTEAFF
TGTGCCAGCAGCCACTACGCCGTGGTGTCCCGGTACACTGAAGCTTTCTTT
>-|TRBJ1-2|-|TRBV19
CASKRELYGYTF
TGTGCCAGTAAGCGGGAACTCTATGGCTACACCTTC
>few|TRBJ2-1|TRBD2|TRBV19
CASKGGGATEQFF
TGTGCCAGTAAGGGCGGGGGGGCCACCGAGCAGTTCTTC
>once|TRBJ1-2|TRBD1|TRBV27
CASSSTGGSGYTF
TGTGCCAGCAGTTCAACAGGGGGAAGCGGCTACACCTTC
>once|TRBJ2-3|TRBD2|TRBV7-8
CASSPGLDPQYF
TGTGCCAGCAGCCCCGGACTAGACCCGCAGTATTTT
>once|TRBJ2-3|-|TRBV5-4
CASSLDGGGAINTQYF
TGTGCCAGCAGCTTGGATGGAGGGGGCGCGATAAATACGCAGTATTTT
>-|TRBJ1-5|TRBD1|TRBV19
CASRPTGTSNQPQHF
TGTGCCAGTAGACCGACAGGGACGAGCAATCAGCCCCAGCATTTT
>-|TRBJ2-5|-|TRBV9
CASSPNVAGIETQYF
TGTGCCAGCAGCCCCAACGTGGCGGGGATAGAGACCCAGTACTTC
>-|TRBJ1-2|-|TRBV9
CASSTGPGQSGGYTF
TGTGCCAGCAGCACAGGGCCCGGCCAGTCCGGTGGCTACACCTTC
>-|TRBJ2-3|TRBD2|TRBV29-1
CSVESVAGGDTQYF
TGCAGCGTTGAATCGGTAGCGGGGGGAGATACGCAGTATTTT
>-|TRBJ1-6|-|TRBV5-1
CASSLEGLDSPLHF
TGCGCCAGCAGCTTGGAGGGACTCGATTCACCCCTCCACTTT
>-|TRBJ2-1|-|TRBV5-1
CASSASSYNEQFF
TGCGCCAGCAGCGCGAGCTCCTACAATGAGCAGTTCTTC
>once|TRBJ1-6|-|TRBV30
CAWSAIPRTGTNSPLHF
TGTGCCTGGAGTGCAATCCCTCGGACGGGAACCAATTCACCCCTCCACTTT
>-|TRBJ2-5|-|TRBV11-2
CASRFTGSAETQYF
TGTGCCAGCAGGTTTACAGGGAGTGCTGAGACCCAGTACTTC
>few|TRBJ1-2|-|TRBV27
CASSSAGTFNGYTF
TGTGCCAGCAGTTCCGCCGGGACATTCAACGGCTACACCTTC
>once|TRBJ2-7|TRBD1|TRBV28
CASSSLISGTGLGEQYF
TGTGCCAGCAGTTCCCTGATTTCCGGGACAGGCCTCGGGGAGCAGTACTTC
>-|TRBJ1-1|-|TRBV7-8
CASSLTGVTEAFF
TGTGCCAGCAGCTTAACGGGGGTCACTGAAGCTTTCTTT
>-|TRBJ2-1|TRBD2|TRBV11-2
CASSPSGAYNEQFF
TGTGCCAGCAGCCCTAGCGGGGCTTACAATGAGCAGTTCTTC
>-|TRBJ2-7|TRBD2|TRBV20-1
CSASGSGGKSSYEQYF
TGCAGTGCTAGTGGGTCCGGGGGGAAGAGCTCCTACGAGCAGTACTTC
>-|TRBJ2-3|TRBD2|TRBV3-1/TRBV3-2
CASRDSGGPDTQYF
TGTGCCAGCAGGGACTCGGGGGGGCCAGATACGCAGTATTTT
>-|TRBJ2-3|TRBD2|TRBV5-1
CASSLAGTPQQRTQYF
TGCGCCAGCAGCTTAGCGGGGACCCCCCAACAGCGCACGCAGTATTTT
>-|TRBJ1-1|-|TRBV4-1
CASSQDLSLNTEAFF
TGCGCCAGCAGCCAAGATCTGTCCCTTAACACTGAAGCTTTCTTT
>-|TRBJ1-5|-|TRBV19
CASSIDKNQPQHF
TGTGCCAGTAGTATAGATAAAAATCAGCCCCAGCATTTT
>-|TRBJ2-3|-|TRBV2
CASAQWASTDTQYF
TGTGCCAGCGCCCAGTGGGCTTCCACAGATACGCAGTATTTT
>-|TRBJ2-7|TRBD2|TRBV18
CASSPRTSGGAYEQYF
TGTGCCAGCTCACCCCGGACTAGCGGGGGTGCCTACGAGCAGTACTTC
>-|TRBJ1-1|-|TRBV14
CASRNTGNTEAFF
TGTGCCAGCAGAAACACAGGGAACACTGAAGCTTTCTTT
>-|TRBJ2-1|-|TRBV7-9
CASSSYPHNEQFF
TGTGCCAGCAGCTCCTACCCTCACAATGAGCAGTTCTTC
>few|TRBJ1-5|TRBD1|TRBV5-1
CASSQGTGQTSNQPQHF
TGCGCCAGCAGCCAGGGGACAGGGCAGACAAGCAATCAGCCCCAGCATTTT
>-|TRBJ1-2|-|TRBV19
CASSQTDYYGYTF
TGTGCCAGTAGTCAGACAGATTACTATGGCTACACCTTC
>once|TRBJ2-7|TRBD2|TRBV7-6
CASSTHPGTSGAYEQYF
TGTGCCAGCAGCACACATCCCGGGACTAGCGGCGCCTACGAGCAGTACTTC
>-|TRBJ1-6|TRBD1|TRBV19
CASSMSRDSNSPLHF
TGTGCCAGTAGTATGTCACGGGACAGTAATTCACCCCTCCACTTT
>once|TRBJ2-1|TRBD1|TRBV30
CAWSTGDRTPGNEQFF
TGTGCCTGGAGTACTGGGGACAGGACCCCGGGAAATGAGCAGTTCTTC
>-|TRBJ2-3|-|TRBV6-6
CASRYLQGTDTQYF
TGTGCCAGCAGATATCTGCAGGGCACAGATACGCAGTATTTT
>-|TRBJ2-7|TRBD1|TRBV5-1
CASSSTGTGAYEQYF
TGCGCCAGCAGCTCGACCGGGACAGGGGCCTACGAGCAGTACTTC
>-|TRBJ2-2|TRBD1|TRBV3-1/TRBV3-2
CASSRDRASRTGELFF
TGTGCCAGCAGCCGGGACAGGGCCTCTCGCACCGGGGAGCTGTTTTTT
>-|TRBJ1-1|-|TRBV7-2
CASSFQVDTEAFF
TGTGCCAGCAGCTTCCAGGTAGACACTGAAGCTTTCTTT
>-|TRBJ2-7|TRBD1|TRBV29-1
CSVAMGQSYEQYF
TGCAGCGTTGCTATGGGACAGTCCTACGAGCAGTACTTC
>-|TRBJ2-7|-|TRBV10-3
CAISEGTSYEQYF
TGTGCCATCAGTGAGGGGACTTCTTACGAGCAGTACTTC
>-|TRBJ1-5|TRBD1|TRBV6-6
CASREYRGRGPQPQHF
TGTGCCAGCAGGGAGTACAGGGGCCGGGGGCCTCAGCCCCAGCATTTT
>-|TRBJ1-1|TRBD1|TRBV4-1
CASRLTGVTEAFF
TGCGCCAGCAGACTCACAGGGGTCACTGAAGCTTTCTTT
>-|TRBJ1-5|-|TRBV2
CASTGEGSQPQHF
TGTGCCTCCACGGGGGAGGGGAGTCAGCCCCAGCATTTT
>-|TRBJ1-1|-|TRBV6-5
CASSPQGYTEAFF
TGTGCCAGCAGTCCCCAGGGGTACACTGAAGCTTTCTTT
>-|TRBJ2-1|TRBD1|TRBV27
CASRLGTGGNNEQFF
TGTGCCAGCAGGTTAGGGACAGGGGGTAACAATGAGCAGTTCTTC
>-|TRBJ2-3|-|TRBV5-1
CASSLRDTQYF
TGCGCCAGCAGCTTGCGAGATACGCAGTATTTT